Below, one T cell receptor (beta chain) is given with its context. What it recognizes is unknown. The data belong to a study of radiotherapy plus CTLA-4 blockade in lung cancer. Study as a whole: Objective responses were recorded in roughly 20% of patients, with disease control recorded in 25% to 40%. General study findings and limits: Radiotherapy with ipilimumab was followed by blood expansion of tumor-derived clones.

Clones were read by immunoSEQ multiplex PCR, and TCRdb kept only the in-frame ones, dropping some. The sample records more than 40,000 clones, approximately 70% being singletons. Germline assignment: CDR1 SNHLY and CDR2 FYNNEI. The CDR3 is 14 amino acids. V lost 3 bases to trimming and J lost 6 bases, with 14 bases between them. The sample in question was peripheral blood, obtained from a patient treated with radiotherapy plus ipilimumab. This TCR was sampled from a human donor with non-small cell lung cancer who had a complete response to radiotherapy plus ipilimumab. This chain joins TRBV2 and TRBJ1-2; D is unclear. As DNA, the CDR3 is TGTGCCAGCAGTGAGAGGCAGAGTTTGGATGGCTACACCTTC. This codes for CASSERQSLDGYTF.